The source of this T cell receptor beta chain is a study of blood T cell repertoires in COVID-19. Study information: There were acute and convalescent COVID-19 samples, and they came from the United States, Italy and Spain.

Original handling: Amplification with reference gene primers provided the estimates of nucleated cell counts. This table comes from immunoSEQ multiplex PCR, and its TCRdb copy is limited to in-frame clones, with some not included. For V, J and clone size, that table is used; D and trimming come from the DNA. The sample includes fewer than 400,000 clones, 85% of them seen just once. CDR1 is SGHTA and CDR2 is FQGTGA in the germline V gene. V was trimmed by 4 bases and J by 1 base, leaving 6 bases between them. CDR3 length: 13 residues. This receptor was obtained from a woman aged 18-29 years with acute or convalescent COVID-19. V usage is TRBV7-3 and J usage is TRBJ2-3; D remains unclear. The sample comprised peripheral blood. CDR3 protein: CASSSSRTDTQYF. The CDR3 nucleotides read TGTGCCAGCAGCTCGAGTCGCACAGATACGCAGTATTTT.